Listed below are T cell receptor beta chains from one sample, sequenced in a study of shared clonotypes between healthy human individuals. Assay used: immunoSEQ multiplex PCR; TCRdb lists only in-frame clones, some missing. The sample lists 850,000 to 1,200,000 clones; around 74% were seen once. Sequenced input: memory CD4+ T cells sorted from blood. The receptor source for this set is a young man in good health. Each CDR3 is given with its conserved first and last residue. Each record gives: V gene, J gene, D gene, clone size, CDR3 DNA, CDR3 protein. A D gene is named only where the DNA matches it firmly. Size is omitted from some rows. Given values are once, few, many or a class for expanded clones.

TRBV12-5,TRBJ2-3,TRBD1,.,TGTGCTAGTGGTTTGGGACAGGGGCTCTTAACAGATACGCAGTATTTT,CASGLGQGLLTDTQYF
TRBV19,TRBJ1-1,.,.,TGTGCCAGTAGCGCCGGCGACCCGGGGACTGAAGCTTTCTTT,CASSAGDPGTEAFF
TRBV25-1,TRBJ2-7,.,.,TGTGCCAGCAGTGATCAGCAGATTTCCTACGAGCAGTACTTC,CASSDQQISYEQYF
TRBV15,TRBJ2-7,.,.,TGTGCCACCAGCAGAGATCACGAGCAGTACTTC,CATSRDHEQYF
TRBV27,TRBJ1-1,TRBD1,.,TGTGCCAGCAGTTCACAGACAGGGTCCATGAACACTGAAGCTTTCTTT,CASSSQTGSMNTEAFF
TRBV30,TRBJ2-2,TRBD2,.,TGTGCCTGGAGTTTCCAGACTAGCGGGAGGGAGCTGTTTTTT,CAWSFQTSGRELFF
TRBV4-1,TRBJ1-3,.,.,TGCGCCAGCAGCCAAGAATCTCGGGGGTCTGGAAACACCATATATTTT,CASSQESRGSGNTIYF
TRBV7-2,TRBJ2-2,TRBD2,.,TGTGCCAGCAGCCCGCGGACTAGCGGTAACACCGGGGAGCTGTTTTTT,CASSPRTSGNTGELFF
TRBV7-2,TRBJ2-2,TRBD2,.,TGTGCCAGCAGCACCCGACGCGGGAGGGGAAACACCGGGGAGCTGTTTTTT,CASSTRRGRGNTGELFF
TRBV4-2,TRBJ2-6,TRBD2,.,TGTGCCAGCAGCCATACCGGGACTAGCGGCTCTGGGGCCAACGTCCTGACTTTC,CASSHTGTSGSGANVLTF
TRBV30,TRBJ1-4,.,.,TGTGCCGGGGGGACCGTCGAAAAACTGTTTTTT,CAGGTVEKLFF
TRBV5-1,TRBJ2-5,.,.,TGCGCCAGCAGCCTGAACCCCGGGGCCCAAGAGACCCAGTACTTC,CASSLNPGAQETQYF
TRBV2,TRBJ1-6,TRBD1,.,TGTGCCAGCAGTCCGGACAGGGGGAATTCACCCCTCCACTTT,CASSPDRGNSPLHF
TRBV30,TRBJ2-5,TRBD1,.,TGTGCCTGGAGTGGACAGGGGGGAGAGACCCAGTACTTC,CAWSGQGGETQYF
TRBV30,TRBJ1-6,TRBD1,few,TGTGCCTGGAGTACCTCCGGGACAGGGAGGTCACCCCTCCACTTT,CAWSTSGTGRSPLHF
TRBV9,TRBJ2-5,TRBD1,.,TGTGCCAGCAGCGTAGGTGGGACAGGGCAAGAGACCCAGTACTTC,CASSVGGTGQETQYF
TRBV6-6,TRBJ1-6,.,.,TGTGCCAGCAGTTACCGTTCGGACAGTCTCTCTTCACCCCTCCACTTT,CASSYRSDSLSSPLHF
TRBV9,TRBJ2-2,.,.,TGTGCCAGCAGCGTAGGGGACTACACCGGGGAGCTGTTTTTT,CASSVGDYTGELFF
TRBV11-2,TRBJ2-2,.,.,TGTGCCAGCAGCTTAACTCTACCGCCTACCGGGGAGCTGTTTTTT,CASSLTLPPTGELFF
TRBV9,TRBJ1-1,TRBD1,.,TGTGCCAGCAGCGCCAGGGGGACGAACACTGAAGCTTTCTTT,CASSARGTNTEAFF
TRBV7-2,TRBJ2-5,TRBD2,.,TGTGCCAGCACCCTTTTTGCGGGGGGAGGGGAGACCCAGTACTTC,CASTLFAGGGETQYF
TRBV11-1,TRBJ1-2,.,once,TGTGCCAGCAGTCTCGACAGCTATGGCTACACCTTC,CASSLDSYGYTF
TRBV5-1,TRBJ2-2,.,once,TGCGCCAGCAGCTCGGCAGGGGACACCGGGGAGCTGTTTTTT,CASSSAGDTGELFF
TRBV2,TRBJ1-5,TRBD1,.,TGTGCCAGCAGTGACGGGACAGGGACGATTCAGCCCCAGCATTTT,CASSDGTGTIQPQHF
TRBV5-1,TRBJ1-3,.,.,TGCGCCAGCCGAACGGGGGGTGCTGGAAACACCATATATTTT,CASRTGGAGNTIYF
TRBV6-5,TRBJ1-2,.,.,TGTGCCAGCAGTAGGGACCAGGTCGTTGGCTACACCTTC,CASSRDQVVGYTF
TRBV4-3,TRBJ2-1,TRBD1,few,TGCGCCAGCAGCCACGTACAGGGGGAGCAGTTCTTC,CASSHVQGEQFF
TRBV13,TRBJ2-7,TRBD2,.,TGTGCCAGCAGCTTAGCGGGAGGAAACTACGAGCAGTACTTC,CASSLAGGNYEQYF
TRBV7-8,TRBJ2-3,.,.,TGTGCCAGCAGCTTAGGGCGACCCCGGACAGATACGCAGTATTTT,CASSLGRPRTDTQYF
TRBV10-2,TRBJ2-7,.,.,TGCGCCAGCAGTGAGTATCAGGCCTTGGAGCAGTACTTC,CASSEYQALEQYF
TRBV30,TRBJ1-6,.,many,TGTGCCTGGAGCGGCAGGGTTTCACCCCTCCACTTT,CAWSGRVSPLHF
TRBV10-1,TRBJ2-7,TRBD1,few,TGCGCCAGCAGTGACTGGGGACAGGGCTACGAGCAGTACTTC,CASSDWGQGYEQYF
TRBV10-1,TRBJ2-1,TRBD1,.,TGCGCCAGCAGCTCGGGACAGGGGGCATTAAATGAGCAGTTCTTC,CASSSGQGALNEQFF
TRBV11-2,TRBJ1-2,.,few,TGTGCCAGCAGCTTTGGGTGGGGCTACACCTTC,CASSFGWGYTF
TRBV14,TRBJ2-7,TRBD2,.,TGTGCCAGCAGCCAACTGTTGTCGGGACTAGCGGGCTACGAGCAGTACTTC,CASSQLLSGLAGYEQYF
TRBV10-2,TRBJ2-7,TRBD2,few,TGCGCCAGCAGCCCTAGCGGGAGGGCCGGGGAGCAGTACTTC,CASSPSGRAGEQYF
TRBV7-9,TRBJ2-2,.,.,TGTGCCAGCAGCTTGAAGGCGACTTTAGCGGAGACGAACACCGGGGAGCTGTTTTTT,CASSLKATLAETNTGELFF
TRBV5-5,TRBJ2-5,.,.,TGTGCCAGCAGCCTAAGGACGATGGAGGCCCAGTACTTC,CASSLRTMEAQYF
TRBV6-4,TRBJ1-6,TRBD1,.,TGTGCCAGCAGTGTTACAGGGGGCAGGGATTCACCCCTCCACTTT,CASSVTGGRDSPLHF
TRBV29-1,TRBJ1-6,.,.,TGCAGCGTTGAAGACAGGGTTGGTTCACCCCTCCACTTT,CSVEDRVGSPLHF
TRBV30,TRBJ1-5,.,.,TGTGCCTGGAGTGTGGGGGGCGCGGGCAATCAGCCCCAGCATTTT,CAWSVGGAGNQPQHF
TRBV28,TRBJ1-6,.,.,TGTGCCAGCAGTTTCGCGTCTGGAGGGTCCTATAATTCACCCCTCCACTTT,CASSFASGGSYNSPLHF
TRBV9,TRBJ2-7,.,.,TGTGCCAGCAGCCCAACATCGCGGGCCTGGGAGCAGTACTTC,CASSPTSRAWEQYF
TRBV6-6,TRBJ2-3,.,.,TGTGCCAGCAGCCCCTCCGGGACGGTCGGGGGTACGCAGTATTTT,CASSPSGTVGGTQYF
TRBV6-1,TRBJ2-2,.,.,TGTGCCAGCAGTGAAATCCGGGAGAACCACGGGGAGCTGTTTTTT,CASSEIRENHGELFF
TRBV29-1,TRBJ2-3,TRBD1,.,TGCAGCGTTGAAGGAGGGACAGGGGCCACAGATACGCAGTATTTT,CSVEGGTGATDTQYF
TRBV6-1,TRBJ2-2,TRBD1,.,TGTGCCACAGCCATCCGGGACAGGGGGACCGGGGAGCTGTTTTTT,CATAIRDRGTGELFF
TRBV11-2,TRBJ2-1,TRBD2,.,TGTGCCAGCAGCTTGACGCCGGGAGGGAATGGTGAGCAGTTCTTC,CASSLTPGGNGEQFF
TRBV28,TRBJ1-1,.,.,TGTGCCAGCAGACGGGGGGGAATGAACACTGAAGCTTTCTTT,CASRRGGMNTEAFF
TRBV6-1,TRBJ1-1,.,.,TGTGCCAGCAACCTGGGGCAGGCGGTGAACACTGAAGCTTTCTTT,CASNLGQAVNTEAFF
TRBV18,TRBJ1-1,TRBD1,few,TGTGCCAGCTCACCTCAGGGGGGCACTGAAGCTTTCTTT,CASSPQGGTEAFF
TRBV6-5,TRBJ2-7,.,many,TGTGCCAGCAGTACCCCCTGGGGCGACGAGCAGTACTTC,CASSTPWGDEQYF
TRBV11-2,TRBJ1-1,.,few,TGTGCCAGCAGCCCAGGAGCCAACACTGAAGCTTTCTTT,CASSPGANTEAFF
TRBV11-2,TRBJ2-2,.,.,TGTGCCAGCAGATTTGCGAACACCGGGGAGCTGTTTTTT,CASRFANTGELFF